This T cell receptor beta chain was retrieved from a study of Graves' ophthalmopathy and Graves' hyperthyroidism. Participants with hyperthyroidism, aged 18 to 65, were newly diagnosed with under 2 months' duration. The authors amplified TCR beta CDR3 regions, and they did so from RNA transcripts for repertoire sequencing. First-round RT-PCR with HTBI primers preceded a second-round multiplex PCR. TCRdb re-analysed the multiplex PCR reads in MiXCR, keeping a single row per CDR3 protein. This sample has about 1.2 million distinct CDR3 sequences, with 36% found just once. The sample comprised peripheral blood or thyroid tissue (not recorded which). The clonotype comes from an adult man with Graves' hyperthyroidism.

The DNA of the CDR3 is TGTGCCTGGAGTAGCAGGGGTGAGACCCAGTACTTC. Protein: CAWSSRGETQYF. The V call is TRBV30, the J call TRBJ2-5, with a tentative D call TRBD1 (6 bases). CDR3 length: 12 residues. V dropped 2 bases and J dropped 5 bases, with 9 bases sitting between them. Germline V lookup: CDR1 GTSNPN, CDR2 SVGIG (reference sequence).